One and the same sample provided the 9 T cell receptor beta chains below, sequenced in a study of cytomegalovirus exposure and HLA in healthy donors. 60 Vbeta and 13 Jbeta primers were used in PCR. Sequenced by immunoSEQ multiplex PCR; TCRdb stores in-frame clones only, minus some. The profile shows about 110,000 clones, over 70% of them singletons. The source material was PBMCs. All receptors derive from a female donor in good health and CMV-seronegative.

The rearrangement joins TRBV7-2 to TRBJ2-1; the match to TRBD2 covers 10 bases. Germline loops: CDR1 SGHTA, CDR2 FQGNSA. The CDR3 is 13 amino acids. V gave up 11 bases and J gave up 1 base; unmatched junction bases: 2. CDR3 bases: TGTGCCGTTAGCGGGAGGTCCTACAATGAGCAGTTCTTC. Translated: CAVSGRSYNEQFF.

The chain is built from TRBV7-2 and TRBJ2-7, with TRBD2 identical over 7 bases. J lost 2 bases, V lost 1 base, and 2 bases had no gene match. The CDR3 runs 14 residues. Germline-derived CDR1 and CDR2 are SGHTA and FQGNSA. CDR3 DNA: TGTGCCAGCAGCTTAGTAGCGGGTCCCTACGAGCAGTACTTC. Residues: CASSLVAGPYEQYF.

This chain connects TRBV10-3 to TRBJ1-2, with TRBD1 matching 9 bases. The CDR3 loop spans 13 amino acids. Germline lookup yields CDR1 ENHRY and CDR2 SYGVKD. The CDR3 sequence is CATDRGGNYGYTF. The CDR3 DNA follows: TGTGCAACGGACAGGGGCGGTAACTATGGCTACACCTTC.

The rearrangement links TRBV5-1 to TRBJ2-3, with 8 nucleotides matching TRBD1. The V and J ends lost 0 bases and 4 bases, in that order; junction bases with no gene match: 10. The length of the CDR3 is 17 residues. Per germline, CDR1 SGHRS and CDR2 YFSETQ. CDR3 in DNA: TGCGCCAGCAGCTTGGGGCTTCAGCGGACAGGGTCAGATACGCAGTATTTT. Its translation: CASSLGLQRTGSDTQYF.

V is TRBV6-5 and J is TRBJ1-2, with D maybe TRBD1 (6 bases). V lost 6 bases and J 1 base, leaving 9 bases between the germline ends. Germline lookup yields CDR1 MNHEY and CDR2 SVGAGI. The CDR3 has 13 residues. The CDR3 DNA follows: TGTGCCAGCAGACCAGGGGTTAACTATGGCTACACCTTC. Residues: CASRPGVNYGYTF.

V and J are TRBV30 and TRBJ2-3; D perhaps matches TRBD1 (5 bases). Germline V lookup: CDR1 GTSNPN, CDR2 SVGIG (reference sequence). Trimming shortened V by 0 bases and J by 0 bases, and 7 bases separated the two germline ends. The CDR3 spans 14 residues. In nucleotides, the CDR3 is TGTGCCTGGAGTGTAGGACACAGCACAGATACGCAGTATTTT. This sequence encodes CAWSVGHSTDTQYF.

The V call is TRBV7-8, the J call TRBJ2-2, with 9 nucleotides matching TRBD2. Per the germline V gene, CDR1 is SGHVS and CDR2 is FQNEAQ. Germline trimming cut 10 bases from V and 4 bases from J; bases unmatched to any gene: 10. The CDR3 has 15 amino acids. In DNA form, the CDR3 reads TGTGCCATTCCTATAGCGGGAGTCGGCACCGGGGAGCTGTTTTTT. It codes for CAIPIAGVGTGELFF.

This sequence joins TRBV7-6 and TRBJ2-1, with 11 bases matching TRBD2. Germline trimming cut 2 bases from V and 8 bases from J; bases unmatched to any gene: 5. Germline assignment: CDR1 SGHVS and CDR2 FNYEAQ. The CDR3 sequence is 15 residues long. CDR3 residues: CASSLQLAGVDEQFF. CDR3 sequence (DNA): TGTGCCAGCAGCTTACAACTAGCGGGAGTAGATGAGCAGTTCTTC.

This sequence joins TRBV10-3 and TRBJ2-3; 8 bases fit TRBD1. V lost 6 bases, J lost 1 base, and 6 bases stayed unmatched. The germline gives CDR1 ENHRY, CDR2 SYGVKD. This CDR3 spans 15 amino acids. The CDR3 is CAIRDRASRTDTQYF. The CDR3 DNA follows: TGTGCCATCAGGGACAGGGCCTCTCGCACAGATACGCAGTATTTT.